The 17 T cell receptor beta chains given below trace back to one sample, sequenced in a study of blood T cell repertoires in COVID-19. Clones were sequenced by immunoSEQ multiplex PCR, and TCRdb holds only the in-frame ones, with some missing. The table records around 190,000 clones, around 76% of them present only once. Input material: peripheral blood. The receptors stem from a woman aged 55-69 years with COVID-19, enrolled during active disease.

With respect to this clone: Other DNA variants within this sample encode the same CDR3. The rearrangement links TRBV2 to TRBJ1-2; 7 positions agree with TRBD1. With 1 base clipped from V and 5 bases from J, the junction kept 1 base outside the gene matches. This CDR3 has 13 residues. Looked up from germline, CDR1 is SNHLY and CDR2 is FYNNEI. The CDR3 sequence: CASSEGRGYGYTF. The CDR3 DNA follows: TGTGCCAGCAGTGAAGGCAGGGGGTATGGCTACACCTTC.

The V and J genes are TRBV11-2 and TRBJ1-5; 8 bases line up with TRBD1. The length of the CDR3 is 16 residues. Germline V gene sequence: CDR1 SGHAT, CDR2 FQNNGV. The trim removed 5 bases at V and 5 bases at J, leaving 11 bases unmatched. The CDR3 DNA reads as TGTGCCAGCAGCCGTGCCGACAGGGGAGTTGATCAGCCCCAGCATTTT. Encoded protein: CASSRADRGVDQPQHF.

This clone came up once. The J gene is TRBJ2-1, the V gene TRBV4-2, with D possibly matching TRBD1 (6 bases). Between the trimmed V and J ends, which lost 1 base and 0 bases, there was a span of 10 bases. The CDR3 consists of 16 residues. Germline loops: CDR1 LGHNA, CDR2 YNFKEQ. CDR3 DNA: TGTGCCAGCAGCCAAGTGGACAGCAGCTCCTACAATGAGCAGTTCTTC. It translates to CASSQVDSSSYNEQFF.

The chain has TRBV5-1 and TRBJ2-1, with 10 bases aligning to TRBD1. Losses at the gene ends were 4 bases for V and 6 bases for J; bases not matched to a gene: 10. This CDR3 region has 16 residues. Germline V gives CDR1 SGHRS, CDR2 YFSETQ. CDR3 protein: CASSISGQGTFNEQFF. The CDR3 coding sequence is TGCGCCAGCAGCATTTCGGGACAGGGGACTTTCAATGAGCAGTTCTTC.

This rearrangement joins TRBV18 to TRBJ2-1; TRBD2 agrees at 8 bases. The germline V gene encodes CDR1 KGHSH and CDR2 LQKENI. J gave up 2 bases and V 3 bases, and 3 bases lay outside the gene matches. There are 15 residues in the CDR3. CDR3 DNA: TGTGCCAGCTCACCGCAGGGACTAGCCTACAATGAGCAGTTCTTC. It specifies CASSPQGLAYNEQFF.

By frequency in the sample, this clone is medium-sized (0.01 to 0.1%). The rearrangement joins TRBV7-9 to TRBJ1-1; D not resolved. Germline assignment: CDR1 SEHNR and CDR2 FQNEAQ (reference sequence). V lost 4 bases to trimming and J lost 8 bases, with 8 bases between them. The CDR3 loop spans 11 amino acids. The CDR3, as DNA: TGTGCCAGCAGCTCCGGGTTCGAAGCTTTCTTT. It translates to CASSSGFEAFF.

The CDR3: CASSSSGTANSPLHF. The CDR3 coding sequence is TGTGCCAGTAGTAGCTCCGGGACAGCAAATTCACCCCTCCACTTT. The V and J genes are TRBV19 and TRBJ1-6, with 7 bases aligning to TRBD1. Unmatched junction bases numbered 7, after V lost 4 bases and J lost 7 bases. Germline V gives CDR1 LNHDA, CDR2 SQIVND (reference sequence). The CDR3 has 15 amino acids.

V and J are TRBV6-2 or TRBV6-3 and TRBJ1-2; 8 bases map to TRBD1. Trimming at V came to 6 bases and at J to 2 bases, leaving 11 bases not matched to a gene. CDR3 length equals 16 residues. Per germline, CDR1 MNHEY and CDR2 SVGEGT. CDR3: CASSPPDRVKNYGYTF. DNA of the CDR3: TGTGCCAGCAGCCCCCCGGACAGGGTTAAAAACTATGGCTACACCTTC.

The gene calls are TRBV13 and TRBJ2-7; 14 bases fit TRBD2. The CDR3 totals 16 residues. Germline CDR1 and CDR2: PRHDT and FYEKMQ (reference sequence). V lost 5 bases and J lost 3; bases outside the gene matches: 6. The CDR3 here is CASSMGLAGVGYEQYF. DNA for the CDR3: TGTGCCAGCAGCATGGGACTAGCGGGAGTAGGCTACGAGCAGTACTTC.

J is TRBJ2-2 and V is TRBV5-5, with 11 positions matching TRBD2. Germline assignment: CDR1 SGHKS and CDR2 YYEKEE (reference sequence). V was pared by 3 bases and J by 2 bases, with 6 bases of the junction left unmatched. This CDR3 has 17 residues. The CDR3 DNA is TGTGCCAGCAGCTCCCTAGCGGGGGGTCCAAACACCGGGGAGCTGTTTTTT. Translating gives CASSSLAGGPNTGELFF.

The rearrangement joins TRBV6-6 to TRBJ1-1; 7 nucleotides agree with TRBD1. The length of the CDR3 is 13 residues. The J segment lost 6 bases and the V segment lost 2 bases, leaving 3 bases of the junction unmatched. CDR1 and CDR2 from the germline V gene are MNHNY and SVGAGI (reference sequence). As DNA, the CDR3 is TGTGCCAGCAGTTACACAGGGGCGGCTGAAGCTTTCTTT. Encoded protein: CASSYTGAAEAFF.

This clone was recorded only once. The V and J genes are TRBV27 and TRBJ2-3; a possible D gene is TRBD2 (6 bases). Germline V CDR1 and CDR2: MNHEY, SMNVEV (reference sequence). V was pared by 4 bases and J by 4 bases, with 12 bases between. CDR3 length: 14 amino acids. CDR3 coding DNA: TGTGCCAGCAGTTGGGGGAGGTGGGCAGATACGCAGTATTTT. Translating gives CASSWGRWADTQYF.

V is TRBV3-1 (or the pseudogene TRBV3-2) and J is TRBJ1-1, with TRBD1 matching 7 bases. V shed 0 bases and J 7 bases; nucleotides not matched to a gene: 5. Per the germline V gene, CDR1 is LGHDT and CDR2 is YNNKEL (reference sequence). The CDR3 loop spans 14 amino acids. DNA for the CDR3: TGTGCCAGCAGCCAAGAACAGGGGCGACTTGAAGCTTTCTTT. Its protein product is CASSQEQGRLEAFF.

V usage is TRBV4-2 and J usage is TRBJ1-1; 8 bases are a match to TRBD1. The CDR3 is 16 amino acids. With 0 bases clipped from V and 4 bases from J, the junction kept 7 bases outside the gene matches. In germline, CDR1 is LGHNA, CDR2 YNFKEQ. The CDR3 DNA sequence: TGTGCCAGCAGCCAAGATCAGGCGACAGGGGCCACTGAAGCTTTCTTT. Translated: CASSQDQATGATEAFF.

The CDR3 reads CASSQDRGEQFF. As DNA, the CDR3 is TGTGCCAGCAGCCAAGATCGGGGTGAGCAGTTCTTC. This chain joins TRBV14 and TRBJ2-1; TRBD2 might be the D (5 bases). The CDR3 has 12 amino acids. The V gene lost 0 bases and the J gene lost 9 bases, with 6 bases spanning the gap. Germline CDR1 is SGHDN and CDR2 is FVKESK.

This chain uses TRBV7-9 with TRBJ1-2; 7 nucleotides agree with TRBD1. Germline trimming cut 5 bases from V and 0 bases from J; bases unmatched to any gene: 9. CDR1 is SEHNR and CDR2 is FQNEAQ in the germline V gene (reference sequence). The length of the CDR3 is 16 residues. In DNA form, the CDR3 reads TGTGCCAGCAGCCGCGCAGGGACAGACGCTAACTATGGCTACACCTTC. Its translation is CASSRAGTDANYGYTF.

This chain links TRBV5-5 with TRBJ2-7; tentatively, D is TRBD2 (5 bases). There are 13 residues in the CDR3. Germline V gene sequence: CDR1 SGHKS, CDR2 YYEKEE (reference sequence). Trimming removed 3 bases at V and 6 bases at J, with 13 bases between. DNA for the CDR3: TGTGCCAGCAGCTCCACTAGTTTCCTCGAGCAGTACTTC. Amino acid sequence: CASSSTSFLEQYF. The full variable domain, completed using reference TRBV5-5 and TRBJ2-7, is DAGVTQSPTHLIKTRGQQVTLRCSPISGHKSVSWYQQVLGQGPQFIFQYYEKEERGRGNFPDRFSARQFPNYSSELNVNALLLGDSALYLCASSSTSFLEQYFGPGTRLTVT.